The 13 T cell receptor beta chains listed next were all sequenced from one sample in a study of blood T cell repertoires in COVID-19. Profiled with immunoSEQ multiplex PCR; TCRdb holds only in-frame clones, not every one. This table holds some 42,000 clones, more than 65% found once. Specimen: peripheral blood. These receptors were collected from a man aged 80 or over with acute or convalescent COVID-19.

This chain uses TRBV5-1 with TRBJ1-1; TRBD1 matches at 8 bases. The CDR3 spans 14 residues. The trim removed 0 bases at V and 5 bases at J, leaving 3 bases unmatched. Germline V gene lookup returns CDR1 SGHRS and CDR2 YFSETQ. The CDR3 reads CASSLAQGATEAFF. CDR3 DNA: TGCGCCAGCAGCTTGGCTCAGGGGGCAACTGAAGCTTTCTTT.

This clone has only a few counts. The junction does not match germline at one end; this may be a read error. The CDR3 loop is CASGPHDSTLNPIYF. The CDR3 nucleotides are TGTGCCAGCGGTCCCCATGACAGTACCCTAAACCCCATATATTTT. The rearrangement joins TRBV2 to TRBJ1-3; possibly TRBD1 for D (5 bases). CDR3 length: 15 residues. In germline, CDR1 is SNHLY, CDR2 FYNNEI.

The CDR3 DNA is TGCGCCAGCAGCAAAGGACAGGGATTGAACACTGAAGCTTTCTTT. It translates to CASSKGQGLNTEAFF. The V call is TRBV5-1, the J call TRBJ1-1; TRBD1 agrees at 8 bases. Trimming took 4 bases from V and 0 from J; bases not matched to a gene: 5. The CDR3 sequence is 15 residues long. Germline CDR1 and CDR2: SGHRS and YFSETQ. Full variable domain (missing parts from reference TRBV5-1 and TRBJ1-1): KAGVTQTPRYLIKTRGQQVTLSCSPISGHRSVSWYQQTPGQGLQFLFEYFSETQRNKGNFPGRFSGRQFSNSRSEMNVSTLELGDSALYLCASSKGQGLNTEAFFGQGTRLTVV.

V gene TRBV6-6 combines with J gene TRBJ2-2, with 8 bases matching TRBD1. V was pared by 8 bases and J by 5 bases, with 10 bases of the junction left unmatched. CDR1 MNHNY and CDR2 SVGAGI come from the germline V gene (reference sequence). The CDR3 runs 15 residues. The CDR3 DNA is TGTGCCAGCGGAATGACAGGGGAAGTGACCGGGGAGCTGTTTTTT. Its translation: CASGMTGEVTGELFF.

The chain links TRBV4-1 to TRBJ2-2, with TRBD1 matching over 7 bases. This CDR3 spans 18 amino acids. Germline trimming cut 0 bases from V and 0 bases from J; bases unmatched to any gene: 7. The germline gives CDR1 MGHRA, CDR2 YSYEKL. The CDR3 DNA reads as TGCGCCAGCAGCCAAGATCCAGGACAGGCTACGAACACCGGGGAGCTGTTTTTT. Its protein is CASSQDPGQATNTGELFF.

CDR3 in DNA: TGTGCCAGCAGCTTAGGGAGGATTACGAACACCGGGGAGCTGTTTTTT. It specifies CASSLGRITNTGELFF. V and J are TRBV7-8 and TRBJ2-2, with D perhaps matching TRBD2 (5 bases). The CDR3 totals 16 residues. Deletions cut 1 base from V and 0 bases from J, with 9 bases between. CDR1 SGHVS and CDR2 FQNEAQ come from the germline V gene.

V and J are TRBV14 and TRBJ2-7; tentative D call: TRBD1 (5 bases). The V gene lost 1 base and the J gene lost 6 bases, with 16 bases spanning the gap. Germline CDR1 reads SGHDN; CDR2 reads FVKESK. The CDR3 totals 15 residues. The CDR3 loop is CASSQGLQTDLEQYF. In DNA form, the CDR3 reads TGTGCCAGCAGCCAAGGACTCCAGACAGATCTCGAGCAGTACTTC. The variable domain in full, with the rest retrieved from reference TRBV14 and TRBJ2-7, is EAGVTQFPSHSVIEKGQTVTLRCDPISGHDNLYWYRRVMGKEIKFLLHFVKESKQDESGMPNNRFLAERTGGTYSTLKVQPAELEDSGVYFCASSQGLQTDLEQYFGPGTRLTVT.

The chain combines TRBV12-3 or TRBV12-4 with TRBJ2-7; possibly TRBD1 for D (6 bases). V lost 4 bases and J lost 2, with 9 bases in between. This CDR3 is built from 13 residues. In DNA, the CDR3 is TGTGCCAGCAGTTACACAGGGCCCTACGAGCAGTACTTC. The encoded protein is CASSYTGPYEQYF.

The chain carries TRBV7-3 and TRBJ1-1, with 7 positions matching TRBD1. The length of the CDR3 is 13 residues. With 5 bases clipped from V and 5 bases from J, the junction kept 5 bases outside the gene matches. Germline values: CDR1 SGHTA, CDR2 FQGTGA. CDR3 region: CASSPPTGTEAFF. CDR3 DNA sequence: TGTGCCAGCAGCCCACCGACAGGGACTGAAGCTTTCTTT.

The gene calls are TRBV6-6 and TRBJ1-1; no firm D call. The CDR3 consists of 11 residues. V lost 6 bases and J 5 bases, leaving 7 bases between the germline ends. Per the germline V gene, CDR1 is MNHNY and CDR2 is SVGAGI (reference sequence). The DNA for the CDR3 is TGTGCCAGCAGCCCCGGGACTGAAGCTTTCTTT. Encoded protein: CASSPGTEAFF.

The count of this clone is one. The J gene is TRBJ1-1, the V gene TRBV7-3; D not resolved. With 2 bases removed from V and 0 bases from J, the gap between germline ends came to 10 bases. Germline loops: CDR1 SGHTA, CDR2 FQGTGA. The CDR3 is 15 residues long. The CDR3 region is CASSLANSMNTEAFF. The CDR3 nucleotides are TGTGCCAGCAGCTTAGCTAACAGCATGAACACTGAAGCTTTCTTT.

This chain connects TRBV28 to TRBJ2-1, with D perhaps matching TRBD1 (5 bases). V was clipped by 10 bases and J by 6 bases, with 16 bases between them. The germline V gene encodes CDR1 MDHEN and CDR2 SYDVKM. This CDR3 has 13 residues. The DNA of the CDR3 is TGTGCCACACAAGGGGCTAGTAGCAATGAGCAGTTCTTC. Its translation is CATQGASSNEQFF.

This clone showed up just a few times. This chain uses TRBV19 with TRBJ1-2; 10 positions agree with TRBD1. Germline trimming cut 5 bases from V and 0 bases from J; bases unmatched to any gene: 6. From germline, CDR1 is LNHDA and CDR2 SQIVND (reference sequence). CDR3 length: 16 amino acids. The DNA for the CDR3 is TGTGCCAGTAGTTCCCGGACAGGGGGGACTAACTATGGCTACACCTTC. Amino acid sequence: CASSSRTGGTNYGYTF.